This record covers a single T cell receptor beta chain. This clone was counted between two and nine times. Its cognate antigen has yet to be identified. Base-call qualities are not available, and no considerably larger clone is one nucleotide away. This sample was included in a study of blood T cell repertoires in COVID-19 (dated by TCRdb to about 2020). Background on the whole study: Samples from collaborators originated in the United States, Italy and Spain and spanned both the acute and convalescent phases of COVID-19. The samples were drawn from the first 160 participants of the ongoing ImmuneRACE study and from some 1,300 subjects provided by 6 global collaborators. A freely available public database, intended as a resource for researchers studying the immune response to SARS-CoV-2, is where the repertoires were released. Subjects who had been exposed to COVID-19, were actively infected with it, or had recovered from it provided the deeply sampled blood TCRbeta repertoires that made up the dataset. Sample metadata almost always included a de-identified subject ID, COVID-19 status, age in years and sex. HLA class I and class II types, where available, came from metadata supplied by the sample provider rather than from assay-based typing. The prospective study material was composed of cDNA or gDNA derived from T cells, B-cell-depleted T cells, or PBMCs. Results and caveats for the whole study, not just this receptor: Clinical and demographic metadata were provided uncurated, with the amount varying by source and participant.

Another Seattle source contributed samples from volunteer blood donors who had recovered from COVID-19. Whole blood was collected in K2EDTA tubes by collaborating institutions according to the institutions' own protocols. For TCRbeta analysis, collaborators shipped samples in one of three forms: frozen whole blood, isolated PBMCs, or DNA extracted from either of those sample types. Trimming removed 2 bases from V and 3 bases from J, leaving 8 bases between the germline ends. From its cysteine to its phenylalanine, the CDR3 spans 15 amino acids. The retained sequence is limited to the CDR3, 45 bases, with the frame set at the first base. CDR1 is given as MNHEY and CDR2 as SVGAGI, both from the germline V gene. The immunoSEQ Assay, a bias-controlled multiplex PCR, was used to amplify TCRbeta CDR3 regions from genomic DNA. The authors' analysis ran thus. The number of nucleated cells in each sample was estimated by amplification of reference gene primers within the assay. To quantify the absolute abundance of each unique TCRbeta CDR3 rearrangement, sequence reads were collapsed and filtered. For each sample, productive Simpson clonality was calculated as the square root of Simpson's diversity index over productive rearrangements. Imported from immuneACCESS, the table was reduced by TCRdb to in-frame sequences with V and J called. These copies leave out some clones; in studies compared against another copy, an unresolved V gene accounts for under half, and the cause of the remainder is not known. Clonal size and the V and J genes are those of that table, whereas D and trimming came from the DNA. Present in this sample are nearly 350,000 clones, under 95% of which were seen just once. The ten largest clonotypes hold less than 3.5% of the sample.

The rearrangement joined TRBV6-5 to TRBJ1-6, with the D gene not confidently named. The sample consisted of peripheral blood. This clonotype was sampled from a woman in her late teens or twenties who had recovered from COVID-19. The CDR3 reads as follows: CASSYSGYYNSPLHF. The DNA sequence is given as TGTGCCAGCAGTTACAGCGGCTACTATAATTCACCCCTCCACTTT.